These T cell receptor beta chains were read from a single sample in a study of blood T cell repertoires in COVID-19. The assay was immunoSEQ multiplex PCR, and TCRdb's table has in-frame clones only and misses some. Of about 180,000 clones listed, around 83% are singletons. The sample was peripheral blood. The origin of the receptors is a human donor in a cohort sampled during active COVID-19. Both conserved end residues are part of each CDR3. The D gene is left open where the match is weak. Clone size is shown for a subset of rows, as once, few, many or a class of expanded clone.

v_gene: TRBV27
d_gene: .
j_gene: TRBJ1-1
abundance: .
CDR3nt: TGTGCCAGCAGTTTAAGGCCAGGGGCTAACACTGAAGCTTTCTTT
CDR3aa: CASSLRPGANTEAFF

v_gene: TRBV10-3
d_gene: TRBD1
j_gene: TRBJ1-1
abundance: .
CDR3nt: TGTGCCATCAGTGAACCGACAGGGGCCACTGAAGCTTTCTTT
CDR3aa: CAISEPTGATEAFF

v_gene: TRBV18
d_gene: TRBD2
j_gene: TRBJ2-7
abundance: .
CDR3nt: TGTGCCAGCTCACCATTCGCTAGCGGGACCAACGAGCAGTACTTC
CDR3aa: CASSPFASGTNEQYF

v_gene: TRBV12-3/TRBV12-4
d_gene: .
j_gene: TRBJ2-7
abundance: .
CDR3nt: TGTGCCAGCAGTTTATCTGACGAGCAGTACTTC
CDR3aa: CASSLSDEQYF

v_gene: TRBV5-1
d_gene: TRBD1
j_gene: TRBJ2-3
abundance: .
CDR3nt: TGCGCCAGCAGCTGGCAGGGGGCGTCAGATACGCAGTATTTT
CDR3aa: CASSWQGASDTQYF

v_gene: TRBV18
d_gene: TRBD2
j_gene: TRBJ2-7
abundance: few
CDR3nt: TGTGCCAGCTCACAATCTAGCGGGAACTACGAGCAGTACTTC
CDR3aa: CASSQSSGNYEQYF

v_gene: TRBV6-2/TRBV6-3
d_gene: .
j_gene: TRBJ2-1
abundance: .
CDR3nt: TGTGCCAGCAGTTCGGGACATAGCTCCTACAATGAGCAGTTCTTC
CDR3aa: CASSSGHSSYNEQFF

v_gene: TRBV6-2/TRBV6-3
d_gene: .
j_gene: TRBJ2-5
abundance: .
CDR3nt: TGTGCCAGCAGTCGGACTGGAAGTGAAGGGACCCAGTACTTC
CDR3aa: CASSRTGSEGTQYF

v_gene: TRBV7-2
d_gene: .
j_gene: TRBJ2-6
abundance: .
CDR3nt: TGTGCCAGCAGCTTAGTTCCCAGGCAGCCAGCCTCTGGGGCCAACGTCCTGACTTTC
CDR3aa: CASSLVPRQPASGANVLTF

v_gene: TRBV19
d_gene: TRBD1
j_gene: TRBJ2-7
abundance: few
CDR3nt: TGTGCCAGTAGGAGCCAGGGGGCGTCCTACGAGCAGTACTTC
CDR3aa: CASRSQGASYEQYF

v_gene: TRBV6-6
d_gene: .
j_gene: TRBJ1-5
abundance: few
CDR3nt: TGTGCCAGCAGTTACGAGCGCCGGGGTCAGCCCCAGCATTTT
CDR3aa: CASSYERRGQPQHF

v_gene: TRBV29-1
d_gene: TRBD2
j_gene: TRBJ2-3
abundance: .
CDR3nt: TGCAGCTCAAAGCGGGACTCGGTAGACACAGATACGCAGTATTTT
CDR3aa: CSSKRDSVDTDTQYF

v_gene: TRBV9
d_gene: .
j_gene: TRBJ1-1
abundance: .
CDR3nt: TGTGCCAGCAGCGTGGAGACGGCGAACACTGAAGCTTTCTTT
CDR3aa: CASSVETANTEAFF

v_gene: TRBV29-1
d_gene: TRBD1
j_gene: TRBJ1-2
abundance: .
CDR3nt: TGCAGCGTTGAGGGACAGAACTATGGCTACACCTTC
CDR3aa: CSVEGQNYGYTF

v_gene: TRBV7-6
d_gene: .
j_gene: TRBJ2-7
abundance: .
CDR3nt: TGTGCCAGCAGCTTAGATACCTACGAGCAGTACTTC
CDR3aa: CASSLDTYEQYF

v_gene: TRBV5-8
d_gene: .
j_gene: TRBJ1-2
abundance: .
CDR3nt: TGTGCCAGCAGCTTGGATGTGGCAGTCTATGGCTACACCTTC
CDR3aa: CASSLDVAVYGYTF

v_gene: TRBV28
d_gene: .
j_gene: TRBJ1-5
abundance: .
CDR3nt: TGTGCCAGCAGTTTGGGGGGGAGGAATCAGCCCCAGCATTTT
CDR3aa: CASSLGGRNQPQHF

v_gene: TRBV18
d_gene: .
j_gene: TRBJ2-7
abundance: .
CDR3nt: TGTGCCAGCTCACCAACGGCAGGGGGCAGATTAGCGGGAGTCGAGCAGTACTTC
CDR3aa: CASSPTAGGRLAGVEQYF

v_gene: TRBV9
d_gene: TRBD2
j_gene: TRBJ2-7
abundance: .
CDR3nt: TGTGCCAGCAGCGTAGTAGGGAGGGGTGACGAGCAGTACTTC
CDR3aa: CASSVVGRGDEQYF

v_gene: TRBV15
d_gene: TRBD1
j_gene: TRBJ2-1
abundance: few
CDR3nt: TGTGCCACCAGCAGAGTGGGACAGGGGTTCAATGAGCAGTTCTTC
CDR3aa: CATSRVGQGFNEQFF

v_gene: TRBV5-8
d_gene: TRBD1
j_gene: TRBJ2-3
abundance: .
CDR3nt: TGTGCCAGCAGCTTGGAGGGACAGGTCACAGATACGCAGTATTTT
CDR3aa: CASSLEGQVTDTQYF

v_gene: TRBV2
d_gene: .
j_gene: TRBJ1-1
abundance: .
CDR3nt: TGTGCCAGCAGCCGGAGAGAAGCTTTCTTT
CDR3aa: CASSRREAFF

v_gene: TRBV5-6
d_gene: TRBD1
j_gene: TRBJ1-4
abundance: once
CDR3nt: TGTGCCAGCAGCTTGGGGGCTACAGGGGGCTATGAAAAACTGTTTTTT
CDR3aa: CASSLGATGGYEKLFF

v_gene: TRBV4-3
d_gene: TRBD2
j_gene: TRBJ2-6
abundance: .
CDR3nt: TGCGCCAGCAGCCAAGCGGCTAGCGGGACGGGGTTCTCTGGGGCCAACGTCCTGACTTTC
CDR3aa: CASSQAASGTGFSGANVLTF

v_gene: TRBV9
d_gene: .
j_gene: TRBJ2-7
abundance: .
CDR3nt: TGTGCCAGCAGTAATCCCTCAAGTGGCAGGGGTCGAGAGCAGTACTTC
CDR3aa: CASSNPSSGRGREQYF

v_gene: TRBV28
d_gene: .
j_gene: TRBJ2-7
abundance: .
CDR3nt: TGTGCCAGCAGTAGAGCAGGGATCACCTACGAGCAGTACTTC
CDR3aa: CASSRAGITYEQYF

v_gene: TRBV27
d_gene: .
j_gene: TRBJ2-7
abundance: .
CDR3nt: TGTGCCAGCAGACTACTCCCTTCCTACGAGCAGTACTTC
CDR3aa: CASRLLPSYEQYF

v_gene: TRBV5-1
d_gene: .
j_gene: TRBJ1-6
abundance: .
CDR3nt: TGCGCCAGCAGCCCCCTCGCGGGGAACGGGGATTCACCCCTCCACTTT
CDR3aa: CASSPLAGNGDSPLHF

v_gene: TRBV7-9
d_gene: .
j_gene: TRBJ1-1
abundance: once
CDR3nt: TGTGCCAGCACCACGGGTTTGGCGAACACTGAAGCTTTCTTT
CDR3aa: CASTTGLANTEAFF

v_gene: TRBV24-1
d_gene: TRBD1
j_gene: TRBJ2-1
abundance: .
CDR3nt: TGTGCCACCAGTGCCCCCGGGACAGGGGGCCATGAGCAGTTCTTC
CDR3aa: CATSAPGTGGHEQFF

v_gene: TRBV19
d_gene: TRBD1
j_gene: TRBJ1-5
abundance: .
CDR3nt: TGTGCCAGTAGGGTGGGACAGTTGGATCAGCCCCAGCATTTT
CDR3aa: CASRVGQLDQPQHF

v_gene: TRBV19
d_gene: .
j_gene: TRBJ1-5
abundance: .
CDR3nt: TGTGCCAGTAGTCTACGGTCAGGGGTTCAGCCCCAGCATTTT
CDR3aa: CASSLRSGVQPQHF

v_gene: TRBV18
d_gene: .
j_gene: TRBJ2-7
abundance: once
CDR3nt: TGTGCCAGCTCCCCGGCGGGCTACGAGCAGTACTTC
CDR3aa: CASSPAGYEQYF

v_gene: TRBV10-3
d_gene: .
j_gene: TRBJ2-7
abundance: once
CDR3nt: TGTGCCATCAGTGAAGGGGGCTACGAGCAGTACTTC
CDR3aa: CAISEGGYEQYF

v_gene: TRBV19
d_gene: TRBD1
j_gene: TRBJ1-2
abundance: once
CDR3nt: TGTGCCTCAAGTACAGGGGCGGGCTATGGCTACACCTTC
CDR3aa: CASSTGAGYGYTF

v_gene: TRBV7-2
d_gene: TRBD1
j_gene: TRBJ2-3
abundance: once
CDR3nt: TGTGCCAGCAGCTCCCAGGGGGCAAAGACAGATACGCAGTATTTT
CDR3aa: CASSSQGAKTDTQYF

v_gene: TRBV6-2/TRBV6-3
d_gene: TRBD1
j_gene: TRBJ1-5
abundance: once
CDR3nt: TGTGCCAGCAGCCGTGACAGGGAAGGGGATCAGCCCCAGCATTTT
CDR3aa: CASSRDREGDQPQHF

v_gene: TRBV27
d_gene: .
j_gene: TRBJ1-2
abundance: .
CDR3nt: TGTGCCAGCAGTTCCCAACCGGGGGGCGCGGACTATGGCTACACCTTC
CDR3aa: CASSSQPGGADYGYTF

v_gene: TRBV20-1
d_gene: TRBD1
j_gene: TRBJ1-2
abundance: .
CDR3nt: TGCAGTGCTGGTGGACAGGGGGCTTTTGGCTACACCTTC
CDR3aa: CSAGGQGAFGYTF